Following are 7 T cell receptor beta chains from one sample sequenced in a study of cytomegalovirus exposure and HLA in healthy donors. A multiplex PCR was run with 60 Vbeta primers and 13 Jbeta primers. Generated by immunoSEQ multiplex PCR, the TCRdb table keeps only in-frame clones and is missing some. The table shows a few hundred thousand clones, with around 90% occurring only once. Sequencing was performed on PBMCs. These receptors originate from a girl aged 2-9 years in good health and CMV-seronegative.

This chain uses TRBV4-1 with TRBJ1-6, with a possible D match to TRBD1 (5 bases). The CDR3 contains 17 residues. Trimming shortened V by 0 bases and J by 9 bases, and 18 bases separated the two germline ends. The germline V gene has CDR1 MGHRA and CDR2 YSYEKL. The CDR3 reads CASSQDEANRRSSPLHF. The CDR3 DNA follows: TGCGCCAGCAGCCAAGATGAAGCTAACAGGCGATCTTCACCCCTCCACTTT.

As to this clone: A read error may account for a junction end that differs from germline. The J gene is TRBJ2-7, the V gene TRBV7-9; D may be TRBD1 (6 bases). Germline V gene sequence: CDR1 SEHNR, CDR2 FQNEAQ (reference sequence). The CDR3 contains 14 residues. Written as DNA, the CDR3 is TGTTCCAGCAGCTTAGATCAGGGGACCTACGAGCAGTACTTC. Translated, it gives CSSSLDQGTYEQYF.

CDR3 sequence reads: CSVGTGGYEQYF. CDR3 bases: TGCAGCGTTGGGACAGGGGGCTACGAGCAGTACTTC. The gene calls are TRBV29-1 and TRBJ2-7, with 10 bases fitting TRBD1. The CDR3 runs to 12 residues. The trim removed 4 bases at V and 3 bases at J, leaving 0 bases unmatched. CDR1 and CDR2 from the germline V gene are SQVTM and ANQGSEA.

The chain carries TRBV29-1 and TRBJ2-5; tentative D call: TRBD2 (5 bases). V lost 3 bases, J lost 7 bases, and 6 bases lay in between. Germline-derived CDR1 and CDR2 are SQVTM and ANQGSEA. The CDR3 spans 10 residues. The CDR3 sequence: CSVDAGTQYF. The CDR3 coding sequence is TGCAGCGTTGACGCGGGGACCCAGTACTTC.

This chain links TRBV6-6 with TRBJ1-2; no definite D call. This CDR3 comprises 13 residues. Germline values: CDR1 MNHNY, CDR2 SVGAGI (reference sequence). V was cut by 2 bases and J by 9 bases, with 13 bases left in between. The CDR3: CASSYGPNYSYTF. Written as DNA, the CDR3 is TGTGCCAGCAGTTACGGGCCAAATTATAGCTACACCTTC.

The J gene is TRBJ1-6, the V gene TRBV7-3; tentatively, D is TRBD1 (6 bases). The CDR3 length is 13 residues. Trimming stripped 4 bases from V and 9 bases from J, with 10 bases between. Germline V gene lookup returns CDR1 SGHTA and CDR2 FQGTGA. The CDR3 DNA reads as TGTGCCAGCAGCTCCACAGGGACTTCACCCCTCCACTTT. Protein: CASSSTGTSPLHF.

This clone was counted a few times. This chain joins TRBV7-2 and TRBJ2-7, with no clear D. Trimming stripped 4 bases from V and 5 bases from J, with 6 bases between. Germline CDR1 SGHTA, CDR2 FQGNSA. The CDR3 is 11 residues long. In DNA form, the CDR3 reads TGTGCCAGCAGCTACAGTGACGAGCAGTACTTC. The encoded protein is CASSYSDEQYF.